What follows are 15 T cell receptor beta chains derived from one specimen sequenced in a study of Ad26.COV2.S vaccination and SARS-CoV-2 variants. Using immunoSEQ multiplex PCR, the repertoire was profiled, and TCRdb retains in-frame clones only, with some absent. Of roughly 380,000 clones listed, roughly 91% are singletons. Described treatment: around 19 received Ad26.COV2.S at low or high dose, single or two shots; several received placebo; per-sample allocation not given. Samples analyzed were those drawn on day 63 after the first vaccine or placebo injection. The sample consisted of peripheral blood, taken in a trial of Ad26.COV2.S vaccine versus placebo. These receptors were collected from a person between 18 and 59 years old who received the Ad26.COV2.S COVID-19 vaccine or a placebo.

J is TRBJ2-7 and V is TRBV18, with 8 bases fitting TRBD1. J lost 4 bases, V lost 6 bases, and 8 bases had no gene match. The CDR3 is 14 amino acids. Germline lookup yields CDR1 KGHSH and CDR2 LQKENI. In nucleotides, the CDR3 is TGTGCCAGCTCCCCAGGGGGCGCGGTTTACGAGCAGTACTTC. It encodes CASSPGGAVYEQYF.

The chain combines TRBV30 with TRBJ2-7; 7 positions match TRBD1. Per germline, CDR1 GTSNPN and CDR2 SVGIG (reference sequence). The J segment lost 4 bases and the V segment lost 6 bases, leaving 9 bases of the junction unmatched. There are 13 residues in the CDR3. CDR3 coding DNA: TGTGCCTGTGTGACAGGGTTTGGATACGAGCAGTACTTC. It encodes CACVTGFGYEQYF.

This rearrangement joins TRBV5-4 to TRBJ2-7, with 11 positions matching TRBD1. Losses at the gene ends were 4 bases for V and 4 bases for J; bases not matched to a gene: 4. This CDR3 is built from 14 residues. Germline V gene lookup returns CDR1 SGHNT and CDR2 YYREEE (reference sequence). CDR3 sequence reads: CASSLGTGGYEQYF. The CDR3 nucleotides read TGTGCCAGCAGCCTCGGGACAGGGGGTTACGAGCAGTACTTC.

The V gene is TRBV19, the J gene TRBJ2-3, with D possibly being TRBD2 (6 bases). This CDR3 spans 14 amino acids. V was pared by 4 bases and J by 2 bases, with 10 bases between. Germline lookup yields CDR1 LNHDA and CDR2 SQIVND (reference sequence). CDR3 in amino acids: CASSTGLITDTQYF. The CDR3 nucleotides read TGTGCCAGTAGTACGGGACTCATCACAGATACGCAGTATTTT.

V and J are TRBV10-3 and TRBJ1-4; TRBD1 matches 9 bases. The CDR3 runs to 13 residues. The V and J ends lost 6 bases and 5 bases, in that order; junction bases with no gene match: 1. Germline-derived CDR1 and CDR2 are ENHRY and SYGVKD. The CDR3 reads CAISGTGNEKLFF. The CDR3 nucleotides are TGTGCCATCAGCGGGACAGGGAATGAAAAACTGTTTTTT.

The rearrangement uses TRBV6-6 and TRBJ1-1; D perhaps matches TRBD1 (5 bases). The CDR3 loop spans 16 amino acids. Germline V gives CDR1 MNHNY, CDR2 SVGAGI (reference sequence). V was pared by 2 bases and J by 1 base, with 14 bases between. CDR3 protein: CASSYSRVQRNTEAFF. In DNA, the CDR3 is TGTGCCAGCAGTTACAGCAGGGTGCAAAGGAACACTGAAGCTTTCTTT.

The V call is TRBV10-3, the J call TRBJ1-2; the D gene is possibly TRBD1 (5 bases). Germline loops: CDR1 ENHRY, CDR2 SYGVKD. Between the trimmed V and J ends, which lost 0 bases and 0 bases, there was a span of 14 bases. The CDR3 length is 17 residues. CDR3 nucleotides: TGTGCCATCAGTGAGTCTACAGGTAGGGGAGCTAACTATGGCTACACCTTC. Protein product: CAISESTGRGANYGYTF.

The chain is built from TRBV5-6 and TRBJ1-4; tentative D call: TRBD1 (5 bases). V was clipped by 4 bases and J by 6 bases, with 13 bases between them. This CDR3 is built from 14 residues. Germline CDR1 reads SGHDT; CDR2 reads YYEEEE. The CDR3 spells CASSADMADEKLFF. CDR3 nucleotides: TGTGCCAGCAGCGCGGACATGGCGGATGAAAAACTGTTTTTT.

This rearrangement joins TRBV28 to TRBJ1-2, with D perhaps matching TRBD1 (5 bases). CDR1 MDHEN and CDR2 SYDVKM come from the germline V gene. V was trimmed by 7 bases and J by 3 bases, leaving 12 bases between them. This CDR3 region has 13 residues. The CDR3 DNA sequence: TGTGCCAGCATAACCGGGACGGACTATGGCTACACCTTC. This gives the protein CASITGTDYGYTF.

V is TRBV27 and J is TRBJ2-3, with D possibly matching TRBD1 (5 bases). Trimming removed 8 bases at V and 4 bases at J, with 10 bases between. Germline V gene sequence: CDR1 MNHEY, CDR2 SMNVEV (reference sequence). This CDR3 has 12 residues. The CDR3 DNA reads TGTGCCAGCCATGGGGCAGCAGATACGCAGTATTTT. Protein: CASHGAADTQYF.

CDR3 sequence: CASSLNPGNEKLFF. CDR3 DNA: TGTGCCAGCAGTTTGAACCCAGGGAATGAAAAACTGTTTTTT. The rearrangement links TRBV27 to TRBJ1-4; D is possibly TRBD1 (5 bases). Germline CDR1 and CDR2: MNHEY and SMNVEV (reference sequence). The CDR3 spans 14 residues. Trimming shortened V by 3 bases and J by 5 bases, and 10 bases separated the two germline ends.

V is TRBV9 and J is TRBJ1-1, with no clear D. Germline CDR1 is SGDLS and CDR2 is YYNGEE. The V and J ends lost 3 bases and 4 bases respectively, with 16 bases between them. The CDR3 is 15 amino acids. The CDR3 sequence: CASSAEVGSGTEAFF. The CDR3, as DNA: TGTGCCAGCAGCGCCGAGGTGGGCTCGGGCACTGAAGCTTTCTTT.

This clone showed up just a few times. V gene TRBV3-1 (or the pseudogene TRBV3-2) combines with J gene TRBJ2-7, with TRBD1 matching 8 bases. Germline V lookup: CDR1 LGHDT, CDR2 YNNKEL (reference sequence). The V segment lost 4 bases and the J segment 3 bases; nucleotides outside the gene matches: 14. CDR3 length: 17 amino acids. The CDR3 sequence is CASSPRIGQGPLYEQYF. DNA for the CDR3: TGTGCCAGCAGCCCGCGAATCGGACAGGGACCCCTCTACGAGCAGTACTTC.

The V and J genes are TRBV6-6 and TRBJ1-6; D call uncertain. This CDR3 contains 15 residues. Germline loops: CDR1 MNHNY, CDR2 SVGAGI (reference sequence). With 4 bases removed from V and 7 bases from J, the gap between germline ends came to 14 bases. The CDR3 loop is CASSSRRAPNSPLHF. DNA for the CDR3: TGTGCCAGCAGTTCGCGGAGGGCCCCAAATTCACCCCTCCACTTT.

The chain combines TRBV19 with TRBJ2-1; 8 nucleotides match TRBD1. The CDR3 runs 18 residues. CDR1 and CDR2 from the germline V gene are LNHDA and SQIVND (reference sequence). Trimming at V came to 4 bases and at J to 7 bases, leaving 18 bases not matched to a gene. The CDR3 spells CASSNWGRGRRSENEQFF. Here the CDR3 DNA reads TGTGCCAGTAGTAATTGGGGCAGGGGGCGAAGGTCCGAGAATGAGCAGTTCTTC. The complete variable domain, with remaining parts taken from reference TRBV19 and TRBJ2-1, reads DGGITQSPKYLFRKEGQNVTLSCEQNLNHDAMYWYRQDPGQGLRLIYYSQIVNDFQKGDIAEGYSVSREKKESFPLTVTSAQKNPTAFYLCASSNWGRGRRSENEQFFGPGTRLTVL.